This T cell receptor (beta chain) was obtained from a study of T cell responses to AZD1222 COVID-19 vaccine. Assay used: immunoSEQ multiplex PCR; TCRdb lists only in-frame clones, some missing. The sample lists some 150,000 clones; around 91% were seen once. Study-level results: Nearly half of spike-specific TCRs reportedly target variant regions that are unmutated in the B.1.351 and B.1.1.7 variants. Dominant CD4 TCR responses targeted spike regions 160-218 and 743-854.

Details on this clone: Its specificity is unknown.

Trimming shortened V by 8 bases and J by 1 base, and 11 bases separated the two germline ends. The CDR3 covers 13 residues. Germline V CDR1 and CDR2: MNHEY, SMNVEV (reference sequence). The V gene is TRBV27, the J gene TRBJ1-2; unclear D gene. The clonotype was recovered from an adult in good health. This material consisted of peripheral blood, taken on day 0 of AZD1222 vaccination. The CDR3 DNA sequence: TGTGCCAGCTCCCACGGCGATAACTATGGCTACACCTTC. This sequence encodes CASSHGDNYGYTF.